This TCR beta chain was profiled in a study of PD-1 blockade in classical Hodgkin lymphoma. Using immunoSEQ multiplex PCR, the repertoire was profiled, and TCRdb retains in-frame clones only, with some absent. The table has 40,000 to 45,000 clones, around four fifths seen once. CDR3 length equals 16 residues. CDR1 and CDR2 from the germline V gene are SGHTA and FQGTGA. V lost 4 bases to trimming and J lost 0 bases; unmatched junction nucleotides: 6. After autologous stem cell transplantation all patients relapsed, and prior brentuximab vedotin exposure differed between cohorts. This receptor was identified in a human donor with classical Hodgkin lymphoma. The chain has TRBV7-3 and TRBJ1-2; 9 positions agree with TRBD1. The sample was peripheral blood mononuclear cells (PBMCs), taken at baseline. This chain's CDR3 is CASSWYRTGANYGYTF. The CDR3 DNA sequence: TGTGCCAGCAGCTGGTACAGGACAGGGGCTAACTATGGCTACACCTTC. The whole variable domain, filled in from reference TRBV7-3 and TRBJ1-2, reads GAGVSQTPSNKVTEKGKYVELRCDPISGHTALYWYRQSLGQGPEFLIYFQGTGAADDSGLPNDRFFAVRPEGSVSTLKIQRTERGDSAVYLCASSWYRTGANYGYTFGSGTRLTVV.